This T cell receptor (beta chain) was observed in a study of control samples from healthy donors and cancer patients. V was clipped by 5 bases and J by 4 bases; unmatched bases: 5. CDR1 and CDR2 from the germline V gene are GTSNPN and SVGIG (reference sequence). This CDR3 has 13 amino acids. Produced via immunoSEQ multiplex PCR; TCRdb's table is partial and in-frame only. The top ten clones hold 3.5% to 4% of a sample with 120,000 or so clones, about 95% of them seen once. The clonotype originates from a man aged 30-40 years in good health. The chain carries TRBV30 and TRBJ2-3; TRBD1 agrees at 8 bases. The sample taken for sequencing was blood. The CDR3, as DNA: TGTGCCTGGGGCGAGACAGGGGCAGATACGCAGTATTTT. Translation: CAWGETGADTQYF.